Listed below are T cell receptor beta chains from one sample, sequenced in a study of CD8 T cells in Susac syndrome. TCRdb re-called the immunoSEQ multiplex PCR reads with MiXCR, one entry per CDR3 protein. The repertoire holds 150,000 to 190,000 distinct CDR3 sequences, with approximately 93% as singletons. The sample comprised CD8+ T cells from PBMCs. Source of these receptors: a human donor with multiple sclerosis. The CDR3 runs from the conserved cysteine through the conserved F or W. Size tells how often a clone was seen (once, few, many) or the class of an expanded clone, and some rows leave it out.

j_call clone_size v_call cdr3_aa
TRBJ2-1 NA TRBV20-1 CSASPPGTRNNEQFF
TRBJ2-7 NA TRBV18 CASSPTGVNSGGTYEQYF
TRBJ2-7 NA TRBV12-3/TRBV12-4 CASSPRAIEQYF
TRBJ2-1 NA TRBV29-1 CSAISGTTHNEQFF
TRBJ2-1 NA TRBV20-1 CSARAINEQFF
TRBJ1-6 NA TRBV6-5 CASSSQNRGNSPLHF
TRBJ2-7 NA TRBV10-3 CAISEAEEQYF
TRBJ2-7 NA TRBV9 CASSVGLVRGSHEQYF
TRBJ1-1 NA TRBV9 CASSSDNRFIGAFF
TRBJ1-6 NA TRBV23-1 CASSQSSRGRNSPLHF
TRBJ2-1 NA TRBV3-1 CASSQVLFSGTPGGNEQFF
TRBJ1-1 NA TRBV29-1 CSVHLRGAEAFF
TRBJ1-1 NA TRBV9 CASSGRTGRNTEAFF
TRBJ2-7 few TRBV12-3/TRBV12-4 CASSADSYEQYF
TRBJ2-1 NA TRBV9 CASSVDAGGGNEQFF
TRBJ2-5 NA TRBV6-5 CASSRRQGQETQYF
TRBJ2-3 NA TRBV25-1 CASSERRGTDTQYF
TRBJ1-5 NA TRBV5-1 CASSIGTASNQPQHF
TRBJ1-2 NA TRBV5-1 CASSLEGSEAGYTF
TRBJ2-7 NA TRBV5-1 CASSLGQGFSYEQYF
TRBJ2-7 NA TRBV2 CASSDEPLGSSSYEQYF
TRBJ2-3 NA TRBV27 CASSLRPGLATSTDTQYF
TRBJ2-2 NA TRBV29-1 CSATWGAGELFF
TRBJ2-1 NA TRBV5-4 CASSLRGSYNEQFF
TRBJ2-2 NA TRBV9 CASSVGLAGGPGELFF
TRBJ1-2 NA TRBV29-1 CSVSGTLNYGYTF
TRBJ2-7 NA TRBV20-1 CSAPRLGGEQYF
TRBJ2-3 NA TRBV6-2/TRBV6-3 CASSYPHQDTQYF
TRBJ2-1 NA TRBV6-1 CASSDTSGTSNEQFF
TRBJ2-3 NA TRBV10-3 CAISESVRGSTDTQYF
TRBJ1-5 NA TRBV27 CASSLGEARPQHF
TRBJ1-1 NA TRBV15 CATSRDLQEAFF